What follows are 11 T cell receptor beta chains derived from one specimen sequenced in a study of control samples from healthy donors and cancer patients. Profiled with immunoSEQ multiplex PCR; TCRdb holds only in-frame clones, not every one. This sample has around 170,000 clones, with roughly nine tenths found just once. The sequenced sample was blood. The receptors come from a woman aged 25 to 39 in good health.

This chain joins TRBV10-3 and TRBJ2-1; possible D gene TRBD2, 6 bases. V was pared by 6 bases and J by 5 bases, with 20 bases between. The CDR3 totals 16 residues. Germline V gene sequence: CDR1 ENHRY, CDR2 SYGVKD. The chain's CDR3 is CAIRPVPGLPDNEQFF. Written as DNA, the CDR3 is TGTGCCATCAGGCCCGTCCCCGGACTACCAGACAATGAGCAGTTCTTC.

This chain uses TRBV12-3 or TRBV12-4 with TRBJ1-2; no clear D gene. V gave up 3 bases and J gave up 8 bases, with 10 bases separating them. The CDR3 runs to 12 residues. The CDR3 spells CASSFSQRGYTF. The DNA of the CDR3 is TGTGCCAGCAGTTTCTCCCAGCGGGGCTACACCTTC.

The gene calls are TRBV28 and TRBJ2-7; 9 bases agree with TRBD2. V was clipped by 4 bases and J by 4 bases; unmatched bases: 8. CDR1 MDHEN and CDR2 SYDVKM come from the germline V gene. This CDR3 has 15 residues. As DNA, the CDR3 is TGTGCCAGCAGTTCCGGGGGGACTAGCCGATACGAGCAGTACTTC. This translates into CASSSGGTSRYEQYF.

V and J are TRBV29-1 and TRBJ1-5; D possibly corresponds to TRBD1 (6 bases). The CDR3 extends over 13 amino acids. V was shortened by 6 bases and J by 3 bases, with 12 bases between the two germline ends. Germline V gene lookup returns CDR1 SQVTM and CDR2 ANQGSEA. CDR3 sequence: CSVKDSYNQPQHF. CDR3 sequence (DNA): TGCAGCGTGAAGGACAGTTACAATCAGCCCCAGCATTTT.

The chain carries TRBV28 and TRBJ2-6; D unclear. Trimming left V 5 bases short and J 0 bases short, with 11 bases between. The length of the CDR3 is 16 residues. Germline loops: CDR1 MDHEN, CDR2 SYDVKM. CDR3 region: CASSPPSNSGANVLTF. Written as DNA, the CDR3 is TGTGCCAGCAGTCCACCCAGTAACTCTGGGGCCAACGTCCTGACTTTC.

As DNA, the CDR3 is TGCGCCAGCAGCCAGGGAGACAGGGCCCAAGAGACCCAGTACTTC. Protein product: CASSQGDRAQETQYF. This rearrangement joins TRBV4-1 to TRBJ2-5, with 7 bases fitting TRBD1. V lost 3 bases, J lost 1 base, and 5 bases stayed unmatched. This CDR3 is 15 amino acids long. The V gene's germline CDR1 is MGHRA and CDR2 YSYEKL.

This clone was picked up one time. The rearrangement uses TRBV28 and TRBJ2-7, with 10 bases fitting TRBD1. V trimming: 6 bases; J trimming: 6 bases; junction bases outside the gene matches: 8. CDR1 and CDR2 (germline): MDHEN, SYDVKM. This CDR3 has 14 residues. The chain's CDR3 is CASSIGQGGGEQYF. The CDR3 region has the DNA TGTGCCAGCAGCATCGGACAGGGGGGCGGCGAGCAGTACTTC.

This chain connects TRBV5-1 to TRBJ2-7; D possibly corresponds to TRBD1 (6 bases). V gave up 1 base and J gave up 2 bases, with 10 bases separating them. The CDR3 spans 14 residues. Per the germline V gene, CDR1 is SGHRS and CDR2 is YFSETQ. The CDR3 sequence is CASSLPGQTYEQYF. The CDR3 coding sequence is TGCGCCAGCAGCTTGCCGGGACAAACCTACGAGCAGTACTTC.

This chain uses TRBV3-1 (or the pseudogene TRBV3-2) with TRBJ2-7; 7 positions match TRBD1. The CDR3 has 15 residues. Germline V CDR1 and CDR2: LGHDT, YNNKEL (reference sequence). The ends lost 1 base at V and 5 bases at J; junction bases unmatched: 8. CDR3 sequence: CASSQGPSTGDEQYF. The CDR3 coding sequence is TGTGCCAGCAGCCAAGGCCCGAGCACAGGGGACGAGCAGTACTTC.

V is TRBV3-1 (or the pseudogene TRBV3-2) and J is TRBJ2-1, with D unclear. V dropped 1 base and J dropped 2 bases, with 12 bases sitting between them. This CDR3 is built from 16 residues. Germline values: CDR1 LGHDT, CDR2 YNNKEL (reference sequence). The CDR3 DNA is TGTGCCAGCAGCCAAGGTTTTTCCAGCGCCTACAATGAGCAGTTCTTC. Its protein product is CASSQGFSSAYNEQFF.

V gene TRBV5-4 combines with J gene TRBJ1-2; 7 bases are a match to TRBD1. From germline, CDR1 is SGHNT and CDR2 YYREEE (reference sequence). The CDR3 contains 13 residues. Trimming removed 4 bases from V and 4 bases from J; junction bases left unmatched: 4. Here the CDR3 reads CASSDGTVYGYTF. For the CDR3, the DNA is TGTGCCAGCAGCGACGGGACAGTCTATGGCTACACCTTC.